This T cell receptor (beta chain) was identified in a study of tumor-infiltrating lymphocytes in primary liver carcinoma. V was clipped by 8 bases and J by 6 bases; unmatched bases: 13. This CDR3 has 15 residues. Germline V lookup: CDR1 MNHNS, CDR2 SASEGT. TCR beta cDNA was reverse-transcribed from about 500 ng of total RNA. The reaction used a constant-region primer and ProtoScript II reverse transcriptase. For TCR beta, libraries were produced by three nested multiplex PCR rounds using slightly modified ARM-PCR. The opening two PCR rounds, ten to eleven cycles each, paired TRBV1-TRBV30 forward primers with a C-beta reverse primer. TCRdb re-called the multiplex PCR reads through MiXCR, storing one row per CDR3 protein. The repertoire holds some 64,000 distinct CDR3 sequences, approximately 74% seen once, with around 38% in the top ten. To note about this clonotype: The antigen is unknown. Possible read error: a much larger clone is one base away.

Findings of the study overall: Whereas tumor region pairs overlapped more, tumor-adjacent and tumor-blood pairs overlapped less.

For each extraction, RNA and DNA were obtained together from about 20-30 mg of unsorted bulk tissue. The sampling covered five separate regions of each tumor. Sequencing was performed on liver tumor tissue from sampling region 4. Sample subset: tumor region T4, right-lateral pole. The chain employs TRBV6-1 and TRBJ2-1; 7 bases match TRBD1. This TCR derives from a man aged 40-49 years with primary liver carcinoma and hepatitis B virus infection. CDR3 sequence: CASCVTGSSCNEQFF. DNA of the CDR3: TGTGCCAGCTGCGTGACAGGGAGCTCTTGCAATGAGCAGTTCTTC.